A selection of T cell receptor beta chains follows, all from one sample in a study of post-analysis software for immune sequencing data. TCRdb reanalysed the PCR reads using MiXCR and keeps one entry per CDR3 protein. The table shows 500,000 to 600,000 distinct CDR3 sequences, with roughly 40% occurring only once. Specimen: blood. The source of these receptors is a girl aged 10-17 years with multiple sclerosis. Both conserved end residues are part of each CDR3. The order of the fields is clone size, D gene, CDR3 length, J gene, V gene, CDR3 DNA, CDR3 protein. A D gene is named only where the DNA matches it firmly. Clone sizes are given selectively: once, few, many, or a class where the clone is expanded.

NA | NA | 16 | TRBJ2-5 | TRBV7-8 | TGTGCCAGCAACGCAATCAGGGCCTTCAGGCAAGAGACCCAGTACTTC | CASNAIRAFRQETQYF
NA | NA | 13 | TRBJ2-1 | TRBV12-3/TRBV12-4 | TGTGCCAGCATCCTACAGGGTATGAATGAGCAGTTCTTC | CASILQGMNEQFF
NA | NA | 13 | TRBJ2-5 | TRBV10-3 | TGTGCCATCAGCTCCCCGCCGAAAGAGACCCAGTACTTC | CAISSPPKETQYF
few | NA | 15 | TRBJ2-7 | TRBV5-1 | TGCGCCAGCAGCTTGGCCGGGACTGCCTACTACGAGCAGTACTTC | CASSLAGTAYYEQYF
few | NA | 14 | TRBJ1-5 | TRBV11-2 | TGTGCCAGCAGCCCAGGGGAGGGCAATCAGCCCCAGCATTTT | CASSPGEGNQPQHF
NA | TRBD1 | 14 | TRBJ1-6 | TRBV12-3/TRBV12-4 | TGTGCCAGCAGTGCGACAGGGATGAGTTCACCCCTCCACTTT | CASSATGMSSPLHF
NA | NA | 14 | TRBJ2-4 | TRBV12-3/TRBV12-4 | TGTGCCAGCAAACCCGGGACAGCCACGGGGGAGCAGTACTTC | CASKPGTATGEQYF
few | TRBD2 | 15 | TRBJ2-7 | TRBV20-1 | TGCAGTGCCCCCCCGGCTAGCGGGGCTCATTACGAGCAGTACTTC | CSAPPASGAHYEQYF
NA | NA | 16 | TRBJ2-5 | TRBV24-1 | TGTGCCACCAGTGGCGGCAGCTTCCTTACCCGAGAGACCCAGTACTTC | CATSGGSFLTRETQYF
NA | TRBD1 | 14 | TRBJ1-5 | TRBV20-1 | TGCAGTGCCGCAAAGACAGGGCGGAATCAGCCCCAGCATTTT | CSAAKTGRNQPQHF
NA | NA | 13 | TRBJ2-7 | TRBV27 | TGTGCCAGCAGTTTTAGGGGGGGTTCCGAGCAGTACTTC | CASSFRGGSEQYF
few | NA | 16 | TRBJ2-1 | TRBV3-1 | TGTGCCAGCAGCCAAGCAGCGAGGGAGCCCTACAATGAGCAGTTCTTC | CASSQAAREPYNEQFF
NA | TRBD2 | 14 | TRBJ2-7 | TRBV13 | TGTGCCAGCAGCCGTGGACTAGCGGCGTACGAGCAGTACTTC | CASSRGLAAYEQYF
NA | NA | 13 | TRBJ2-7 | TRBV29-1 | TGCAGCGTTACCCAGAAAAGCTCCTACGAGCAGTACTTC | CSVTQKSSYEQYF
NA | NA | 16 | TRBJ2-3 | TRBV6-4 | TGTGCCAGCAGTGAAGGGCTTCGCTTAAGCACAGATACGCAGTATTTT | CASSEGLRLSTDTQYF
few | NA | 15 | TRBJ2-6 | TRBV7-9 | TGTGCCAGCAGCTCCGACCCGTCTGGGGCCAACGTCCTGACTTTC | CASSSDPSGANVLTF
few | NA | 13 | TRBJ1-2 | TRBV29-1 | TGCAGCGCCCAACACAGGGAGGACTATGGCTACACCTTC | CSAQHREDYGYTF
NA | NA | 12 | TRBJ2-3 | TRBV11-3 | TGTGCCAGCACCCTGGGAACGGATCCGCAGTATTTT | CASTLGTDPQYF
few | NA | 12 | TRBJ1-2 | TRBV10-3 | TGTGCCATCAGTGACAGCAACTATGGCTACACCTTC | CAISDSNYGYTF
NA | TRBD1 | 14 | TRBJ2-1 | TRBV12-3/TRBV12-4 | TGTGCCAGCAGTTTGGGACAGGGGAGATTTGAGCAGTTCTTC | CASSLGQGRFEQFF
few | TRBD1 | 15 | TRBJ2-3 | TRBV6-1 | TGTGCCAGCATTCCAGGGGGTATTCCCGGTGTTACGCAGTATTTT | CASIPGGIPGVTQYF
NA | NA | 14 | TRBJ2-3 | TRBV5-1 | TGCGCCAGCAGCTTAGGGGCCCTTAGCGGTACGCAGTATTTT | CASSLGALSGTQYF